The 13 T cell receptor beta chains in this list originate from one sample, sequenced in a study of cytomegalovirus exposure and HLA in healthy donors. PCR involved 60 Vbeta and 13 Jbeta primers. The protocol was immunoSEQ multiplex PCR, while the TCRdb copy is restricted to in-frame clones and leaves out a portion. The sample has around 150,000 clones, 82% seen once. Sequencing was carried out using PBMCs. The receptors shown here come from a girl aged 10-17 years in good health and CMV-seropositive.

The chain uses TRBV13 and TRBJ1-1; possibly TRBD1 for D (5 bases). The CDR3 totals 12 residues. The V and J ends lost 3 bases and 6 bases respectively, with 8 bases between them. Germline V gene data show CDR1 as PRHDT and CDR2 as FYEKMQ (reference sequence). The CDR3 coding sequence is TGTGCCAGCAGCTTCGGGGGTTCTGAAGCTTTCTTT. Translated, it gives CASSFGGSEAFF.

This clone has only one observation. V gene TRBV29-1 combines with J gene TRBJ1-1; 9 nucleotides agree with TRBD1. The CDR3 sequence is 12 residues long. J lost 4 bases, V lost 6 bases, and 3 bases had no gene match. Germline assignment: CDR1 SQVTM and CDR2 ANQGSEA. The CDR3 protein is CSVKQGATEAFF. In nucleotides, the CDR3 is TGCAGCGTGAAACAGGGGGCCACTGAAGCTTTCTTT.

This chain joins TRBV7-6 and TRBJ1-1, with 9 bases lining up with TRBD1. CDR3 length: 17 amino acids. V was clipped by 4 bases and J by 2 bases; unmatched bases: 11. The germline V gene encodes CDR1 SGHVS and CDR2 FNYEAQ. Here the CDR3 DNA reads TGTGCCAGCAGCTCAGCCGGGACAGGGCCAATAAACACTGAAGCTTTCTTT. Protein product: CASSSAGTGPINTEAFF.

In DNA form, the CDR3 reads TGTGCCACTACAGGGTTCCGGATACGTGATGGAAACACCATATATTTT. Its protein product is CATTGFRIRDGNTIYF. V gene TRBV10-3 combines with J gene TRBJ1-3; the D gene is possibly TRBD1 (6 bases). With 10 bases removed from V and 3 bases from J, the gap between germline ends came to 22 bases. The CDR3 is made up of 16 amino acids. Germline CDR1 reads ENHRY; CDR2 reads SYGVKD.

CDR3 sequence (DNA): TGCGCCAGCAGCCAAGTTTTTGGCAGATACTATGGCTACACCTTC. This gives the protein CASSQVFGRYYGYTF. V is TRBV4-3 and J is TRBJ1-2; D remains unclear. V was pared by 1 base and J by 3 bases, with 12 bases between. CDR3 length: 15 residues. The germline CDR1 and CDR2 sequences are LGHNA and YSLEER.

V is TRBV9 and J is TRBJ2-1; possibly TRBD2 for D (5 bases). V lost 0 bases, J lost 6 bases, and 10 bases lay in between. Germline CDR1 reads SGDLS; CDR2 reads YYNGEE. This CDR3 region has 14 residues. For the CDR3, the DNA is TGTGCCAGCAGCGTAGAGACTACCCGCAATGAGCAGTTCTTC. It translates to CASSVETTRNEQFF.

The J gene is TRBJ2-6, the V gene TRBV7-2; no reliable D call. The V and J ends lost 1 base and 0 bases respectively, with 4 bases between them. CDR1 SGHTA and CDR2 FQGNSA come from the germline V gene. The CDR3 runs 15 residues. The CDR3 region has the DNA TGTGCCAGCAGCTTAGGCAGCTCTGGGGCCAACGTCCTGACTTTC. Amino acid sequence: CASSLGSSGANVLTF. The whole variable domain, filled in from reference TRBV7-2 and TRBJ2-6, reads GAGVSQSPSNKVTEKGKDVELRCDPISGHTALYWYRQSLGQGLEFLIYFQGNSAPDKSGLPSDRFSAERTGGSVSTLTIQRTQQEDSAVYLCASSLGSSGANVLTFGAGSRLTVL.

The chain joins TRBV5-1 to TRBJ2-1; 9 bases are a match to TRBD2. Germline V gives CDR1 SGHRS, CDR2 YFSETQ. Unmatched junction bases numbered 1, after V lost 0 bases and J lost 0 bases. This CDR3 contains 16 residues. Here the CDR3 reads CASSLALAGSYNEQFF. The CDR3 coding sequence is TGCGCCAGCAGCTTGGCACTAGCGGGCTCCTACAATGAGCAGTTCTTC.

CDR3 sequence reads: CASSRKQGAIYEQYF. The CDR3 DNA sequence: TGTGCCAGCAGCCGTAAACAGGGGGCTATCTACGAGCAGTACTTC. The chain recombines TRBV11-1 with TRBJ2-7; 9 positions match TRBD1. The germline gives CDR1 SGHAT, CDR2 FQDESV (reference sequence). CDR3 length equals 15 residues. The V and J ends lost 5 bases and 3 bases, in that order; junction bases with no gene match: 8.

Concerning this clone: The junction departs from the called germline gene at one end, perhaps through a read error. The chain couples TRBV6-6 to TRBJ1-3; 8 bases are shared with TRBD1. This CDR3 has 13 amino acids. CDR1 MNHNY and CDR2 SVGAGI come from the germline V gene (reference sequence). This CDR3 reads CDSRRTGGNTIYF. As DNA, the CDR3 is TGTGACAGCAGAAGGACAGGGGGAAACACCATATATTTT.

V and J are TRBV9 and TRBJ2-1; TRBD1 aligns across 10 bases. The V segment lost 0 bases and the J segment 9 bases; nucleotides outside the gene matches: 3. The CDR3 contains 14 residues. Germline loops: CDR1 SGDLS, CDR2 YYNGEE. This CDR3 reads CASSVGQGAGEQFF. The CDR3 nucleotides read TGTGCCAGCAGCGTAGGACAGGGGGCAGGTGAGCAGTTCTTC.

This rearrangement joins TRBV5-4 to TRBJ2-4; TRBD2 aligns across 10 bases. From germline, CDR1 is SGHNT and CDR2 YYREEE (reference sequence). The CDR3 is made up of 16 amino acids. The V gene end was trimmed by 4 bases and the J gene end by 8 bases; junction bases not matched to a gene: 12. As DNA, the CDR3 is TGTGCCAGCAGCAGCGACAGACTAGCGGGTTGGGACATTCAGTACTTC. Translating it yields CASSSDRLAGWDIQYF.

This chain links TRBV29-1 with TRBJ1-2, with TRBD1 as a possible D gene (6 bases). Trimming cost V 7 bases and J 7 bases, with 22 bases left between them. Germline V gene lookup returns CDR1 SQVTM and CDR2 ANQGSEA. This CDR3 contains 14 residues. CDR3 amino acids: CSALIPTGRFGYTF. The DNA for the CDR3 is TGCAGCGCCCTCATACCGACAGGCAGGTTTGGCTACACCTTC. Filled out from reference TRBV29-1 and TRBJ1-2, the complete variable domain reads SAVISQKPSRDICQRGTSLTIQCQVDSQVTMMFWYRQQPGQSLTLIATANQGSEATYESGFVIDKFPISRPNLTFSTLTVSNMSPEDSSIYLCSALIPTGRFGYTFGSGTRLTVV.